Shown below are 23 T cell receptor beta chains from a single sample sequenced in a study of Ad26.COV2.S vaccination and SARS-CoV-2 variants. The table came from immunoSEQ multiplex PCR; TCRdb's copy has only in-frame clones and leaves some out. The data contain around 300,000 clones, around 89% of them seen just once; the ten biggest clones take up just under 5%. Documented treatment: 15 to 20 received Ad26.COV2.S at low or high dose, single or two shots; 5 received placebo; per-sample allocation not given. Day 63 after the first vaccine or placebo injection was the time point for sampling. Sample: peripheral blood, taken in a trial of Ad26.COV2.S vaccine versus placebo. Receptors originate from a person aged 18-65 years who received the Ad26.COV2.S COVID-19 vaccine or a placebo.

The chain employs TRBV11-1 and TRBJ2-5; D may be TRBD1 (6 bases). The CDR3 covers 14 residues. Germline V gene lookup returns CDR1 SGHAT and CDR2 FQDESV (reference sequence). The V gene lost 5 bases and the J gene lost 3 bases, with 13 bases spanning the gap. CDR3 amino acids: CASSHRDGEETQYF. For the CDR3, the DNA is TGTGCCAGCAGCCACAGGGATGGCGAAGAGACCCAGTACTTC.

The rearrangement joins TRBV5-4 to TRBJ1-2; the D gene is possibly TRBD1 (6 bases). CDR1 SGHNT and CDR2 YYREEE come from the germline V gene (reference sequence). V was trimmed by 6 bases and J by 7 bases, leaving 25 bases between them. This CDR3 has 16 residues. The CDR3 DNA sequence: TGTGCCAGCACCCCAGACGGCAGTTTTTGGGGGGCTGGCTACACCTTC. Residues: CASTPDGSFWGAGYTF.

This CDR3 is CASRRSYNEQFF. CDR3 in DNA: TGTGCCAGCAGAAGGAGCTACAATGAGCAGTTCTTC. The chain has TRBV6-5 and TRBJ2-1; D is unclear. The germline V and J ends were trimmed by 6 bases and 3 bases, with 6 bases remaining between them. CDR1 MNHEY and CDR2 SVGAGI come from the germline V gene. The CDR3 contains 12 residues.

The rearrangement links TRBV5-4 to TRBJ2-6; D uncertain. Trimming shortened V by 5 bases and J by 4 bases, and 7 bases separated the two germline ends. Germline V gene sequence: CDR1 SGHNT, CDR2 YYREEE (reference sequence). This CDR3 has 13 amino acids. CDR3 in amino acids: CASSPPGANVLTF. CDR3 nucleotide sequence: TGTGCCAGCAGTCCCCCAGGGGCCAACGTCCTGACTTTC.

The chain carries TRBV29-1 and TRBJ2-5; unclear D gene. V was cut by 2 bases and J by 1 base, with 8 bases left in between. The CDR3 spans 13 residues. The germline CDR1 and CDR2 sequences are SQVTM and ANQGSEA. CDR3 amino acids: CSVELGVQETQYF. CDR3 nucleotides: TGCAGCGTTGAACTTGGAGTCCAAGAGACCCAGTACTTC. The full variable domain, rest sourced from reference TRBV29-1 and TRBJ2-5, is SAVISQKPSRDICQRGTSLTIQCQVDSQVTMMFWYRQQPGQSLTLIATANQGSEATYESGFVIDKFPISRPNLTFSTLTVSNMSPEDSSIYLCSVELGVQETQYFGPGTRLLVL.

This chain joins TRBV30 and TRBJ2-7; D may match TRBD1 or TRBD2 (5 bases each). V was shortened by 3 bases and J by 2 bases, with 11 bases between the two germline ends. The CDR3 length is 13 residues. Per germline, CDR1 GTSNPN and CDR2 SVGIG (reference sequence). The DNA of the CDR3 is TGTGCCTGGAGCCGGGACGGAACCTACGAGCAGTACTTC. Translating it yields CAWSRDGTYEQYF. Complete variable domain (other parts from reference TRBV30 and TRBJ2-7): SQTIHQWPATLVQPVGSPLSLECTVEGTSNPNLYWYRQAAGRGLQLLFYSVGIGQISSEVPQNLSASRPQDRQFILSSKKLLLSDSGFYLCAWSRDGTYEQYFGPGTRLTVT.

The chain couples TRBV5-1 to TRBJ1-6; no clear D gene. Trimming shortened V by 0 bases and J by 8 bases, and 12 bases separated the two germline ends. Germline V gives CDR1 SGHRS, CDR2 YFSETQ. The CDR3 is 15 residues long. The CDR3 spells CASSLETSRDSPLHF. The CDR3 bases are TGCGCCAGCAGCTTGGAGACCTCGAGGGATTCACCCCTCCACTTT.

J is TRBJ2-1 and V is TRBV27, with 8 bases fitting TRBD2. V was pared by 4 bases and J by 0 bases, with 2 bases of the junction left unmatched. Germline CDR1 MNHEY, CDR2 SMNVEV (reference sequence). The CDR3 loop spans 15 amino acids. CDR3 amino acids: CASSSAGGSYNEQFF. The CDR3, as DNA: TGTGCCAGCAGTTCTGCGGGGGGCTCCTACAATGAGCAGTTCTTC.

The genes are TRBV5-1 and TRBJ2-7; the match to TRBD2 covers 7 bases. The CDR3 has 14 residues. V lost 1 base and J lost 5; bases outside the gene matches: 6. Germline V gene data show CDR1 as SGHRS and CDR2 as YFSETQ. The CDR3 nucleotides read TGCGCCAGCAGCTTGCGGGGGGTGGACCACGAGCAGTACTTC. Translating it yields CASSLRGVDHEQYF.

CDR3 region: CASNPRLYSNQPQHF. CDR3 nucleotide sequence: TGTGCCAGCAATCCCCGCCTTTATAGCAATCAGCCCCAGCATTTT. This chain connects TRBV6-5 to TRBJ1-5; D is undetermined. CDR3 length: 15 residues. The V gene's germline CDR1 is MNHEY and CDR2 SVGAGI. V lost 7 bases and J 0 bases, leaving 13 bases between the germline ends.

The rearrangement links TRBV2 to TRBJ2-2; 9 bases align to TRBD2. The germline CDR1 and CDR2 sequences are SNHLY and FYNNEI. The CDR3 is 16 amino acids. The trim removed 7 bases at V and 1 base at J, leaving 7 bases unmatched. DNA of the CDR3: TGTGCCAGCAAAGGGGCGGGAGGGATGAACACCGGGGAGCTGTTTTTT. Protein: CASKGAGGMNTGELFF.

The rearrangement uses TRBV5-8 and TRBJ2-6; TRBD1 agrees at 9 bases. The CDR3 is made up of 18 amino acids. Germline CDR1 SGHTS, CDR2 YDEGEE. The trim removed 4 bases at V and 0 bases at J, leaving 8 bases unmatched. The CDR3 spells CASSKGQGHFSGANVLTF. The CDR3 bases are TGTGCCAGCAGCAAGGGACAGGGTCATTTCTCTGGGGCCAACGTCCTGACTTTC.

The rearrangement links TRBV14 to TRBJ1-1; D not certain. The germline gives CDR1 SGHDN, CDR2 FVKESK. This CDR3 is 13 amino acids long. V lost 0 bases, J lost 3 bases, and 5 bases lay in between. CDR3 DNA: TGTGCCAGCAGCCAAGAGTTATACACTGAAGCTTTCTTT. Translation: CASSQELYTEAFF.

The genes are TRBV19 and TRBJ2-7; 10 bases are shared with TRBD1. This CDR3 comprises 14 residues. With V trimmed by 6 bases and J by 1 base, 3 bases remained unmatched. The germline CDR1 and CDR2 sequences are LNHDA and SQIVND (reference sequence). In DNA, the CDR3 is TGTGCCAGTAGAAGGGACAGGGGTTCCTACGAGCAGTACTTC. Its protein is CASRRDRGSYEQYF. Full variable domain (outside the CDR3, taken from reference TRBV19 and TRBJ2-7): DGGITQSPKYLFRKEGQNVTLSCEQNLNHDAMYWYRQDPGQGLRLIYYSQIVNDFQKGDIAEGYSVSREKKESFPLTVTSAQKNPTAFYLCASRRDRGSYEQYFGPGTRLTVT.

The V call is TRBV9, the J call TRBJ2-1, with TRBD2 matching 11 bases. This CDR3 spans 16 amino acids. Germline V gives CDR1 SGDLS, CDR2 YYNGEE. Trimming cost V 0 bases and J 5 bases; bases outside gene matches: 4. The CDR3 DNA follows: TGTGCCAGCAGCGTAGTATCGGGACTAGCGGACAATGAGCAGTTCTTC. Translated, it gives CASSVVSGLADNEQFF.

The CDR3 is CASSESQRISGNTIYF. The DNA of the CDR3 is TGTGCCAGCAGTGAGTCGCAGCGGATCTCTGGAAACACCATATATTTT. The chain employs TRBV6-1 and TRBJ1-3, with unresolved D. V lost 3 bases and J 0 bases, leaving 12 bases between the germline ends. The CDR3 contains 16 residues. Looked up from germline, CDR1 is MNHNS and CDR2 is SASEGT.

The chain links TRBV27 to TRBJ1-1; D is perhaps TRBD1 (6 bases). Between the trimmed V and J ends, which lost 5 bases and 8 bases, there was a span of 18 bases. Germline CDR1 and CDR2: MNHEY and SMNVEV (reference sequence). This CDR3 has 14 residues. The CDR3 loop reads CASSPTGLPSEAFF. The CDR3, as DNA: TGTGCCAGCAGTCCCACAGGGTTGCCCAGCGAAGCTTTCTTT.

Turning to this clone: The same CDR3 can be traced to other DNA sequences in this sample. The chain joins TRBV6-6 to TRBJ1-4, with 8 positions matching TRBD1. CDR1 is MNHNY and CDR2 is SVGAGI in the germline V gene (reference sequence). The CDR3 spans 14 residues. The V and J ends lost 7 bases and 2 bases, in that order; junction bases with no gene match: 3. CDR3 in amino acids: CASTQGATNEKLFF. As DNA, the CDR3 is TGTGCCAGCACTCAGGGGGCCACTAATGAAAAACTGTTTTTT.

The chain has TRBV5-1 and TRBJ1-5; 8 bases agree with TRBD1. Germline V gene lookup returns CDR1 SGHRS and CDR2 YFSETQ. The CDR3 covers 14 residues. The V segment lost 3 bases and the J segment 5 bases; nucleotides outside the gene matches: 4. As DNA, the CDR3 is TGCGCCAGCAGCTGGGGGACAGGAGATCAGCCCCAGCATTTT. It yields the protein CASSWGTGDQPQHF. Filled out from reference TRBV5-1 and TRBJ1-5, the complete variable domain reads KAGVTQTPRYLIKTRGQQVTLSCSPISGHRSVSWYQQTPGQGLQFLFEYFSETQRNKGNFPGRFSGRQFSNSRSEMNVSTLELGDSALYLCASSWGTGDQPQHFGDGTRLSIL.

This chain connects TRBV10-3 to TRBJ1-5; TRBD1 might be the D (5 bases). The CDR3 runs to 14 residues. V lost 5 bases and J 5 bases, leaving 13 bases between the germline ends. CDR1 and CDR2 (germline): ENHRY, SYGVKD. The chain's CDR3 is CAISRAAGYQPQHF. The CDR3 coding sequence is TGTGCCATCAGTAGGGCGGCAGGGTATCAGCCCCAGCATTTT.

This clone showed up just once. The genes are TRBV7-3 and TRBJ2-2, with a possible D match to TRBD1 (5 bases). Germline CDR1 SGHTA, CDR2 FQGTGA. With 3 bases removed from V and 4 bases from J, the gap between germline ends came to 9 bases. This CDR3 has 14 amino acids. The CDR3 spells CASSFDSFTGELFF. CDR3 DNA: TGTGCCAGCAGCTTTGACAGCTTCACCGGGGAGCTGTTTTTT.

The chain joins TRBV13 to TRBJ1-6; tentatively, D is TRBD1 (5 bases). Per the germline V gene, CDR1 is PRHDT and CDR2 is FYEKMQ (reference sequence). This CDR3 has 15 residues. Trimming removed 4 bases from V and 7 bases from J, with 14 bases in between. This CDR3 is CASSSERGLNSPLHF. The CDR3 nucleotides are TGTGCCAGCAGCTCAGAACGGGGCCTAAATTCACCCCTCCACTTT. Full variable domain (remainder filled in from reference TRBV13 and TRBJ1-6): AAGVIQSPRHLIKEKRETATLKCYPIPRHDTVYWYQQGPGQDPQFLISFYEKMQSDKGSIPDRFSAQQFSDYHSELNMSSLELGDSALYFCASSSERGLNSPLHFGNGTRLTVT.

J is TRBJ2-3 and V is TRBV15; D might be TRBD1 (5 bases). V was pared by 0 bases and J by 2 bases, with 9 bases between. Per germline, CDR1 LNHNV and CDR2 YYDKDF (reference sequence). The length of the CDR3 is 15 residues. CDR3 residues: CATSRDRADTDTQYF. CDR3 nucleotides: TGTGCCACCAGCAGAGACAGGGCGGACACAGATACGCAGTATTTT.